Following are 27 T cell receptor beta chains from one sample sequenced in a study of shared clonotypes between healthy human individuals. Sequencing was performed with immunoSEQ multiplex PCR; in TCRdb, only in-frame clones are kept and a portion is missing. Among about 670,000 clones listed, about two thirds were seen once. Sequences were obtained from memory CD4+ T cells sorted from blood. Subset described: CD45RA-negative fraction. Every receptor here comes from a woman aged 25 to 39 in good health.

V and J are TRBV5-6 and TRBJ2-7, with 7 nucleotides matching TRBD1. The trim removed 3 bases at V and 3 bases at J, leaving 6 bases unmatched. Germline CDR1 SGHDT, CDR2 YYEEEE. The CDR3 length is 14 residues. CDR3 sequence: CASSSQTGNYEQYF. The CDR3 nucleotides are TGTGCCAGCAGCTCCCAGACAGGGAACTACGAGCAGTACTTC.

For the CDR3, the DNA is TGTGCCAGCAGTTTATCGTCGGCCTGGAACACCGGGGAGCTGTTTTTT. Translation: CASSLSSAWNTGELFF. The chain joins TRBV27 to TRBJ2-2; D remains unclear. Between the trimmed V and J ends, which lost 0 bases and 1 base, there was a span of 9 bases. Germline assignment: CDR1 MNHEY and CDR2 SMNVEV (reference sequence). CDR3 length: 16 residues.

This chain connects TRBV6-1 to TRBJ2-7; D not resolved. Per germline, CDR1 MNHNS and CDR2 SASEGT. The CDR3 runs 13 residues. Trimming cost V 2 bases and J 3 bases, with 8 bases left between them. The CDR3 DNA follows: TGTGCCAGCAGTGAAAGGCCTCTCTACGAGCAGTACTTC. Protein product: CASSERPLYEQYF.

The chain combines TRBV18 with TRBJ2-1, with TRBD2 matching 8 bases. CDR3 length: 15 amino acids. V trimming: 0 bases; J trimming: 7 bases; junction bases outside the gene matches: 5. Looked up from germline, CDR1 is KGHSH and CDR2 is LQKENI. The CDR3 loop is CASSPPSGSWNEQFF. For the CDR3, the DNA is TGTGCCAGCTCACCACCAAGCGGGAGTTGGAATGAGCAGTTCTTC.

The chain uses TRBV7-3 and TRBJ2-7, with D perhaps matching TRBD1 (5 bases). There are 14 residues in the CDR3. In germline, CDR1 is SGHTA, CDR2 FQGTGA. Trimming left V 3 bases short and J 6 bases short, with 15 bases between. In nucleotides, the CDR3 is TGTGCCAGCAGCTTGGGTCAGGGTGGCTTCGAGCAGTACTTC. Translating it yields CASSLGQGGFEQYF.

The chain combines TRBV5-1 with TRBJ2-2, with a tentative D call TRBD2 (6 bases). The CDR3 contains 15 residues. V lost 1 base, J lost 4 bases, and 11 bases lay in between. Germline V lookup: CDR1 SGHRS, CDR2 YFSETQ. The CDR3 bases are TGCGCCAGCAGCTTGCTGGGACTCGTCACCGGGGAGCTGTTTTTT. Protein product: CASSLLGLVTGELFF.

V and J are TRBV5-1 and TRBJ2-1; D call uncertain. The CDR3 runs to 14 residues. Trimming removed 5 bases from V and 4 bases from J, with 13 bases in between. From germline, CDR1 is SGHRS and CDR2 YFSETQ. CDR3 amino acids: CASRESGPYNEQFF. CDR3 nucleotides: TGCGCCAGCAGAGAGTCTGGGCCTTACAATGAGCAGTTCTTC.

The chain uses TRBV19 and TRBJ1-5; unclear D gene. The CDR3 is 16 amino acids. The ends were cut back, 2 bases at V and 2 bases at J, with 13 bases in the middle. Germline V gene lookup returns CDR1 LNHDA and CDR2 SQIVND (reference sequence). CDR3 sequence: CASSIKFRLGNQPQHF. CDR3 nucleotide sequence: TGTGCCAGTAGTATAAAGTTCCGACTGGGCAATCAGCCCCAGCATTTT.

The chain's CDR3 is CASREGPTNEKLFF. The DNA of the CDR3 is TGTGCCAGCAGAGAGGGTCCAACTAATGAAAAACTGTTTTTT. The chain employs TRBV7-4 and TRBJ1-4, with D unclear. Trimming shortened V by 6 bases and J by 0 bases, and 8 bases separated the two germline ends. The CDR3 has 14 amino acids. CDR1 and CDR2 from the germline V gene are SGHVT and SQSDAQ.

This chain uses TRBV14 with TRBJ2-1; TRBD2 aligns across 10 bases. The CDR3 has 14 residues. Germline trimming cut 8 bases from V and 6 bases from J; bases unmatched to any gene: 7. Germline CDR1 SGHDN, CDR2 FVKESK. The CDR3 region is CASATSGTLNEQFF. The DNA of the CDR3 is TGTGCCAGCGCAACTAGCGGGACCCTCAATGAGCAGTTCTTC.

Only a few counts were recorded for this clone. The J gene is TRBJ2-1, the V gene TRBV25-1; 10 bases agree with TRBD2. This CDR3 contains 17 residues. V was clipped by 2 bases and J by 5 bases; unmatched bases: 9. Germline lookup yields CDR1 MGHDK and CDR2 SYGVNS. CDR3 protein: CASSETSGTRLHNEQFF. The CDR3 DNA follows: TGTGCCAGCAGTGAAACTAGCGGGACGCGACTACACAATGAGCAGTTCTTC.

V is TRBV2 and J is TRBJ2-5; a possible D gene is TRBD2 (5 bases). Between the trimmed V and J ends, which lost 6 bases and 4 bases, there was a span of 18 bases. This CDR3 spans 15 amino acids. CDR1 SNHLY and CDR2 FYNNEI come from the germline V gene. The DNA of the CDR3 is TGTGCCAGCAGGCCCCCCAGAGGGATGGGAGAGACCCAGTACTTC. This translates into CASRPPRGMGETQYF.

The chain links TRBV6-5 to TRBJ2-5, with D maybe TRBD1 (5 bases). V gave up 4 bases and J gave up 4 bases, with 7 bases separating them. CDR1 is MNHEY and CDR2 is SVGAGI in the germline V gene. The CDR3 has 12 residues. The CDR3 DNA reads TGTGCCAGCAGTTCTCAGGGAGAGACCCAGTACTTC. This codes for CASSSQGETQYF.

This chain's CDR3 is CASSLLTSVPSSYEQYF. The CDR3 DNA sequence: TGTGCCAGCAGCCTCCTCACTAGCGTTCCGAGCTCCTACGAGCAGTACTTC. This chain links TRBV11-2 with TRBJ2-7; TRBD2 matches at 7 bases. CDR3 length: 17 residues. V gave up 5 bases and J gave up 0 bases; unmatched junction bases: 13. From germline, CDR1 is SGHAT and CDR2 FQNNGV.

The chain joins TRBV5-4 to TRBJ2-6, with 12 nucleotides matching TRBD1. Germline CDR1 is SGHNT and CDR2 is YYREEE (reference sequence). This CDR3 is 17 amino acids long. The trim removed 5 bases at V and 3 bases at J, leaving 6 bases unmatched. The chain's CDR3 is CASSGDRGLLGANVLTF. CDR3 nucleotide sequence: TGTGCCAGCAGTGGGGACAGGGGGCTGCTTGGGGCCAACGTCCTGACTTTC.

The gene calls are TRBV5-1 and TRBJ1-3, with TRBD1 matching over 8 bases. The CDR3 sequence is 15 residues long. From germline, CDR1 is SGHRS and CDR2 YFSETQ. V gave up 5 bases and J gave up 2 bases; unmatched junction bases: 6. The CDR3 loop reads CASSRTQGAGNTIYF. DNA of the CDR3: TGCGCCAGCAGTCGGACACAGGGGGCTGGAAACACCATATATTTT.

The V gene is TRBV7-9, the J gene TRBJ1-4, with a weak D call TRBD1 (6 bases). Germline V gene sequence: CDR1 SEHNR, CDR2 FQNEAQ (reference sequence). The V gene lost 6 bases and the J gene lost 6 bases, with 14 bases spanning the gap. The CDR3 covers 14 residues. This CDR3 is CASSAGTNDEKLFF. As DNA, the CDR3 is TGTGCCAGCAGTGCCGGGACAAATGATGAAAAACTGTTTTTT.

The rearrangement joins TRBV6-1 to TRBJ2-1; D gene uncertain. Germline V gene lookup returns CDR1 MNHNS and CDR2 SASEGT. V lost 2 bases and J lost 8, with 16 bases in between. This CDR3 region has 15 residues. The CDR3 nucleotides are TGTGCCAGCAGTGAAAGCGCTACTACACCCTATGAGCAGTTCTTC. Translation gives CASSESATTPYEQFF.

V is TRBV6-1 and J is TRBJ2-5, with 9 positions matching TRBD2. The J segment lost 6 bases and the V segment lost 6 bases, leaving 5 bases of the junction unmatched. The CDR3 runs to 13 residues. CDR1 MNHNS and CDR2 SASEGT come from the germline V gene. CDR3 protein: CASSLAGRQTQYF. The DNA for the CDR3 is TGTGCCAGCAGCCTAGCGGGACGTCAGACCCAGTACTTC.

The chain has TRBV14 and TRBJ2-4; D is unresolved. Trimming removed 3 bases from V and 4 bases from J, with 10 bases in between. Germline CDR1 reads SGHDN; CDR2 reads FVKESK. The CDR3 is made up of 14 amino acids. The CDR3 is CASSHGRVKNIQYF. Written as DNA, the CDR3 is TGTGCCAGCAGCCACGGACGCGTTAAAAACATTCAGTACTTC.

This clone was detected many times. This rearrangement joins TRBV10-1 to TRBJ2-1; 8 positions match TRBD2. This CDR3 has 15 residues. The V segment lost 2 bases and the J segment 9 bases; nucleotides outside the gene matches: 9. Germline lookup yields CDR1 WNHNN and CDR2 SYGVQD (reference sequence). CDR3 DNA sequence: TGCGCCAGCAGTGAGGTGAGCGGGAGCCCCAGTGAGCAGTTCTTC. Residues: CASSEVSGSPSEQFF.

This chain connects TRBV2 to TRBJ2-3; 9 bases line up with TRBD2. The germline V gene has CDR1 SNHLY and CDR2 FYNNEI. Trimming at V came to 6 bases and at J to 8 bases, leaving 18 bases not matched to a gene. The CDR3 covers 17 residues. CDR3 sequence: CASSERASGVGGGTQYF. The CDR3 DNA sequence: TGTGCCAGCAGCGAGAGGGCTAGCGGGGTTGGCGGGGGTACGCAGTATTTT.

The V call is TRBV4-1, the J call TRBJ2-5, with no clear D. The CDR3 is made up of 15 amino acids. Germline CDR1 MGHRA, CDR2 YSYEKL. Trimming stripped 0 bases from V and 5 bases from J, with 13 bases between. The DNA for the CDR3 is TGCGCCAGCAGCCAAGAAGCAGCACCTGGGGAGACCCAGTACTTC. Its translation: CASSQEAAPGETQYF.

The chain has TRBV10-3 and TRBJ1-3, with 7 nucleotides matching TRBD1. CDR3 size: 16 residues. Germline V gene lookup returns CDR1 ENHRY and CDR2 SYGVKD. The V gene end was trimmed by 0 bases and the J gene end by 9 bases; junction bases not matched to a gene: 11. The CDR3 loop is CAISESVGKGAGTIYF. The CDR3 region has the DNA TGTGCCATCAGTGAGTCGGTTGGGAAGGGGGCCGGCACCATATATTTT.

The CDR3 here is CASTRTGFLQTQYF. Here the CDR3 DNA reads TGTGCCAGCACCCGGACAGGGTTTTTGCAGACCCAGTACTTC. The rearrangement uses TRBV28 and TRBJ2-5; 8 bases match TRBD1. V dropped 7 bases and J dropped 6; count of bases not matched to a gene: 10. The CDR3 spans 14 residues. Germline CDR1 and CDR2: MDHEN and SYDVKM.

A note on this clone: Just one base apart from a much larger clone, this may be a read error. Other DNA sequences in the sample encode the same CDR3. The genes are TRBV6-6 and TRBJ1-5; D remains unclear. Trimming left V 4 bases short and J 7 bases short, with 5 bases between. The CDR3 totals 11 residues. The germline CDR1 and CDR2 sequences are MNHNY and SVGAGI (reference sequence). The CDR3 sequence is CASSSGQPQHF. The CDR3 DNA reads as TGTGCCAGCAGTTCCGGACAGCCCCAGCATTTT.

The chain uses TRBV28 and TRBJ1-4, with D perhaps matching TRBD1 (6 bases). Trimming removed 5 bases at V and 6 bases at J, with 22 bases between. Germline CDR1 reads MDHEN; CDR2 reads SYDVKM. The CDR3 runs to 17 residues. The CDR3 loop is CASSPLTGNYIDEKLFF. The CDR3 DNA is TGTGCCAGCAGTCCTCTAACAGGGAACTACATCGATGAAAAACTGTTTTTT.